Here is one T cell receptor beta chain with its context. The antigen remains undetermined. V lost 4 bases and J 5 bases, leaving 12 bases between the germline ends. This CDR3 comprises 13 residues. Germline lookup yields CDR1 MNHEY and CDR2 SMNVEV (reference sequence). The entry originates in a study of cytomegalovirus exposure and HLA in healthy donors. Study observations and caveats: Accurate prediction of most subjects' HLA-A and HLA-B alleles from TCR beta sequences was reported. About 87% or about 30% of the time was how often most TCR beta V segments were productive, according to an earlier analysis. Reports credit the classifier with highly specific, highly sensitive diagnosis of cytomegalovirus status. The analysis excluded some indistinguishable V segments, including TRBV6-2 and TRBV6-3.

PCR employed 60 Vbeta and 13 Jbeta primers. Some clones are missing from TCRdb's copy, which holds only in-frame ones; the method was immunoSEQ multiplex PCR. The repertoire holds 150,000 or so clones, with around 80% as singletons. Sequencing input: PBMCs. This chain uses TRBV27 with TRBJ2-7, with D unresolved. This TCR was recovered from a woman between 50 and 59 years old in good health and CMV-seropositive. The CDR3 DNA reads TGTGCCAGCAGTTCCCTTCTCCGGGACGAGCAGTACTTC. Translating gives CASSSLLRDEQYF.